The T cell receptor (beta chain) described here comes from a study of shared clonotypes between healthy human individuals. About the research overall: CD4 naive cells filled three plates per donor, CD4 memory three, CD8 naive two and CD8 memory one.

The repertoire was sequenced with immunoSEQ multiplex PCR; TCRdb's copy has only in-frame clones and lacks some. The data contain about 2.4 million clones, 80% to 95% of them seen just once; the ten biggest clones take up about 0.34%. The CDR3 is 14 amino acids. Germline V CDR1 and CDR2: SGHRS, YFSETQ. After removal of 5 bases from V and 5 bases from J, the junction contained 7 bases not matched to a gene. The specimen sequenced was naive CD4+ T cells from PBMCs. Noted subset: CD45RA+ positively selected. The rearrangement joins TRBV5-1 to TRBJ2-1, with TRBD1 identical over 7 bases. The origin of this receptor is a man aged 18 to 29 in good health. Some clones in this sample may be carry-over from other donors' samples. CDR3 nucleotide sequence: TGCGCCAGCAGACGACAGGGTCCGGACAATGAGCAGTTCTTC. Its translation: CASRRQGPDNEQFF.